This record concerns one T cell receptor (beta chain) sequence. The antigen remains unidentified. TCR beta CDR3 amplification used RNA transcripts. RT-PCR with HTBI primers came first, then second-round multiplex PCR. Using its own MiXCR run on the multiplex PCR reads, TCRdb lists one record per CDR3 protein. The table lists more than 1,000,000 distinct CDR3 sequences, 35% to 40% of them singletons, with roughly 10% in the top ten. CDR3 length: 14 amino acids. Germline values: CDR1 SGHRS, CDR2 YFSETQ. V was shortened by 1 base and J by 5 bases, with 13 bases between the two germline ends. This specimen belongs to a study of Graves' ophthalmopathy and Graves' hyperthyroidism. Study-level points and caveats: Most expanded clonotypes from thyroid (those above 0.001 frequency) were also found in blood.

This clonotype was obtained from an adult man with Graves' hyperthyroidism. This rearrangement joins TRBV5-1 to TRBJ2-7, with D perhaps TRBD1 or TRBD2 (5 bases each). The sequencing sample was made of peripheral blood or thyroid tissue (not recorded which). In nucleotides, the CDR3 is TGCGCCAGCAGCTTGAAAGGGACGCTGAACGAGCAGTACTTC. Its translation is CASSLKGTLNEQYF.